Following are 30 T cell receptor beta chains from one sample sequenced in a study of T cell responses to AZD1222 COVID-19 vaccine. Assay used: immunoSEQ multiplex PCR; TCRdb lists only in-frame clones, some missing. The repertoire consists of some 150,000 clones, with 75% to 90% occurring once and the leading ten covering roughly 4.3%. Here the sequenced sample was peripheral blood, taken on day 0 of MenACWY control vaccination. These receptors all come from an adult in good health.

The chain couples TRBV25-1 to TRBJ2-5, with 7 bases lining up with TRBD1. Trimming cost V 2 bases and J 1 base; bases outside gene matches: 10. The CDR3 covers 17 residues. CDR1 is MGHDK and CDR2 is SYGVNS in the germline V gene. This CDR3 reads CASSEPRLDRVQETQYF. The CDR3 DNA reads TGTGCCAGCAGTGAACCCAGACTTGACAGGGTCCAAGAGACCCAGTACTTC.

The chain combines TRBV5-1 with TRBJ1-6; possible D gene TRBD1, 5 bases. V lost 3 bases, J lost 13 bases, and 20 bases lay in between. Germline V gives CDR1 SGHRS, CDR2 YFSETQ. The length of the CDR3 is 15 residues. Here the CDR3 reads CASSWTTGGSGPLHF. In DNA form, the CDR3 reads TGCGCCAGCAGCTGGACCACAGGAGGAAGTGGTCCCCTCCACTTT. The full variable domain, its missing parts supplied by reference TRBV5-1 and TRBJ1-6, is KAGVTQTPRYLIKTRGQQVTLSCSPISGHRSVSWYQQTPGQGLQFLFEYFSETQRNKGNFPGRFSGRQFSNSRSEMNVSTLELGDSALYLCASSWTTGGSGPLHFGNGTRLTVT.

This clone was picked up one time. The chain links TRBV7-2 to TRBJ2-1; no clear D. V lost 2 bases to trimming and J lost 3 bases, with 5 bases between them. The CDR3 is 13 amino acids. Germline CDR1 reads SGHTA; CDR2 reads FQGNSA. CDR3 sequence reads: CASSLQSYNEQFF. As DNA, the CDR3 is TGTGCCAGCAGCTTACAGAGCTACAATGAGCAGTTCTTC.

The rearrangement joins TRBV23-1 to TRBJ2-7, with 7 nucleotides matching TRBD1. TRBV23-1 is an ORF, and what it does is uncertain. The CDR3 contains 17 residues. V lost 0 bases, J lost 2 bases, and 10 bases stayed unmatched. The CDR3 region is CASSQSTGQVRTYEQYV. The CDR3 DNA reads as TGCGCCAGCAGTCAATCTACCGGACAGGTTCGGACCTACGAGCAGTACGTC.

This clone has just a few counts. The chain carries TRBV5-1 and TRBJ2-1; TRBD2 matches at 11 bases. Germline assignment: CDR1 SGHRS and CDR2 YFSETQ. After removal of 2 bases from V and 7 bases from J, the junction contained 8 bases not matched to a gene. The CDR3 sequence is 16 residues long. The DNA of the CDR3 is TGCGCCAGCAGCTTAGGGGGGACTAGCGGATTGAATGAGCAGTTCTTC. This encodes CASSLGGTSGLNEQFF.

This chain links TRBV28 with TRBJ1-5; D not resolved. The CDR3 spans 15 residues. Germline values: CDR1 MDHEN, CDR2 SYDVKM. V lost 6 bases and J 1 base, leaving 13 bases between the germline ends. Written as DNA, the CDR3 is TGTGCCAGCAGGCGCGTGTGGGCGAGCAATCAGCCCCAGCATTTT. It specifies CASRRVWASNQPQHF.

V usage is TRBV7-6 and J usage is TRBJ2-2, with D perhaps assigned TRBD1 or TRBD2 (5 bases each). The CDR3 sequence is 17 residues long. Germline loops: CDR1 SGHVS, CDR2 FNYEAQ. V was trimmed by 3 bases and J by 2 bases, leaving 16 bases between them. The CDR3 DNA follows: TGTGCCAGCAGCTTTTTTCGGGACGCCTCTAACACCGGGGAGCTGTTTTTT. It translates to CASSFFRDASNTGELFF.

The chain is built from TRBV6-5 and TRBJ2-3, with D uncertain. The germline V gene has CDR1 MNHEY and CDR2 SVGAGI. This CDR3 has 15 residues. Trimming shortened V by 2 bases and J by 1 base, and 10 bases separated the two germline ends. CDR3 amino acids: CASSYPNSGTDTQYF. CDR3 coding DNA: TGTGCCAGCAGTTACCCAAATTCTGGCACAGATACGCAGTATTTT.

The V call is TRBV10-3, the J call TRBJ1-2; perhaps TRBD1 as D (6 bases). The germline V gene has CDR1 ENHRY and CDR2 SYGVKD. The V gene lost 2 bases and the J gene lost 8 bases, with 24 bases spanning the gap. The CDR3 is made up of 17 amino acids. The CDR3 DNA is TGTGCCATCAGTGAGCCTGTCGGTGGACAGATAAATGGCGGCTACACCTTC. Amino acid sequence: CAISEPVGGQINGGYTF.

V and J are TRBV18 and TRBJ1-4, with D tentatively TRBD1 (6 bases). The V end lost 4 bases, the J end lost 1 base, and 16 bases lay between the germline ends. The CDR3 extends over 17 amino acids. Germline V gives CDR1 KGHSH, CDR2 LQKENI. Here the CDR3 reads CASSQGGSHGTNEKLFF. In DNA form, the CDR3 reads TGTGCCAGCTCACAAGGGGGGAGTCATGGAACTAATGAAAAACTGTTTTTT.

This sequence joins TRBV5-5 and TRBJ1-1, with TRBD1 as a possible D gene (6 bases). V dropped 3 bases and J dropped 8 bases, with 20 bases sitting between them. Germline values: CDR1 SGHKS, CDR2 YYEKEE (reference sequence). This CDR3 comprises 15 residues. This chain's CDR3 is CASSSEGLTGMEAFF. The CDR3 region has the DNA TGTGCCAGCAGCTCCGAGGGCCTAACAGGGATGGAAGCTTTCTTT. Supplemented by reference TRBV5-5 and TRBJ1-1, the full variable domain reads DAGVTQSPTHLIKTRGQQVTLRCSPISGHKSVSWYQQVLGQGPQFIFQYYEKEERGRGNFPDRFSARQFPNYSSELNVNALLLGDSALYLCASSSEGLTGMEAFFGQGTRLTVV.

The rearrangement uses TRBV6-6 and TRBJ2-2; no reliable D call. This CDR3 has 14 amino acids. In germline, CDR1 is MNHNY, CDR2 SVGAGI (reference sequence). Trimming left V 2 bases short and J 4 bases short, with 8 bases between. The CDR3 is CASSYNRGTGELFF. The CDR3 DNA is TGTGCCAGCAGTTACAACAGAGGCACCGGGGAGCTGTTTTTT.

As DNA, the CDR3 is TGTGCCAGCAGTTCTACCTTGGGGAACTATGGCTACACCTTC. Its translation is CASSSTLGNYGYTF. V gene TRBV28 combines with J gene TRBJ1-2; D ambiguous. CDR1 MDHEN and CDR2 SYDVKM come from the germline V gene. The CDR3 has 14 amino acids. Trimming left V 4 bases short and J 2 bases short, with 11 bases between.

The V gene is TRBV5-5, the J gene TRBJ1-2; weak D call: TRBD1 (5 bases). This CDR3 has 13 amino acids. Trimming removed 0 bases from V and 6 bases from J, with 9 bases in between. Per the germline V gene, CDR1 is SGHKS and CDR2 is YYEKEE (reference sequence). The CDR3 here is CASSLVWGNGYTF. Here the CDR3 DNA reads TGTGCCAGCAGCTTGGTGTGGGGGAATGGCTACACCTTC. The full variable domain, rest sourced from reference TRBV5-5 and TRBJ1-2, is DAGVTQSPTHLIKTRGQQVTLRCSPISGHKSVSWYQQVLGQGPQFIFQYYEKEERGRGNFPDRFSARQFPNYSSELNVNALLLGDSALYLCASSLVWGNGYTFGSGTRLTVV.

The chain joins TRBV7-3 to TRBJ1-2; 9 bases are shared with TRBD1. V lost 0 bases and J lost 2; bases outside the gene matches: 7. CDR3 length equals 17 residues. Germline V gives CDR1 SGHTA, CDR2 FQGTGA. CDR3 residues: CASSLTPGQGSNYGYTF. CDR3 bases: TGTGCCAGCAGCTTAACCCCTGGACAGGGGTCAAACTATGGCTACACCTTC.

V and J are TRBV30 and TRBJ1-5, with D possibly matching TRBD1 (5 bases). The CDR3 runs 13 residues. V dropped 4 bases and J dropped 6 bases, with 13 bases sitting between them. Germline assignment: CDR1 GTSNPN and CDR2 SVGIG (reference sequence). The CDR3 sequence is CAWTLGGGQPQHF. CDR3 in DNA: TGTGCCTGGACCCTCGGGGGGGGTCAGCCCCAGCATTTT.

J is TRBJ2-2 and V is TRBV5-1, with 7 bases fitting TRBD1. Looked up from germline, CDR1 is SGHRS and CDR2 is YFSETQ. The CDR3 consists of 14 residues. Trimming removed 4 bases from V and 5 bases from J; junction bases left unmatched: 5. The CDR3 coding sequence is TGCGCCAGCAGCCCCGGGACAGAGACCGGGGAGCTGTTTTTT. It encodes CASSPGTETGELFF. The full variable domain, rest sourced from reference TRBV5-1 and TRBJ2-2, is KAGVTQTPRYLIKTRGQQVTLSCSPISGHRSVSWYQQTPGQGLQFLFEYFSETQRNKGNFPGRFSGRQFSNSRSEMNVSTLELGDSALYLCASSPGTETGELFFGEGSRLTVL.

The chain couples TRBV11-1 to TRBJ2-5, with 7 bases identical to TRBD1. J was trimmed by 3 bases and V by 6 bases; bases with no gene match: 13. This CDR3 contains 16 residues. In germline, CDR1 is SGHAT, CDR2 FQDESV (reference sequence). In nucleotides, the CDR3 is TGTGCCAGCAGAGGAACAGGGGATCCCCTCAAAGAGACCCAGTACTTC. It encodes CASRGTGDPLKETQYF. The variable domain in full, with the rest retrieved from reference TRBV11-1 and TRBJ2-5, is EAEVAQSPRYKITEKSQAVAFWCDPISGHATLYWYRQILGQGPELLVQFQDESVVDDSQLPKDRFSAERLKGVDSTLKIQPAELGDSAMYLCASRGTGDPLKETQYFGPGTRLLVL.

The gene calls are TRBV6-1 and TRBJ1-1; D ambiguous. The germline V gene encodes CDR1 MNHNS and CDR2 SASEGT. V was cut by 3 bases and J by 0 bases, with 5 bases left in between. The CDR3 extends over 13 amino acids. The CDR3 region is CASSDQLNTEAFF. In DNA, the CDR3 is TGTGCCAGCAGTGATCAACTGAACACTGAAGCTTTCTTT.

The chain employs TRBV6-1 and TRBJ1-5, with D perhaps TRBD1 (6 bases). Per germline, CDR1 MNHNS and CDR2 SASEGT. V was shortened by 3 bases and J by 12 bases, with 21 bases between the two germline ends. The length of the CDR3 is 15 residues. The CDR3: CASSDGDMAAQSQHF. Here the CDR3 DNA reads TGTGCCAGCAGTGACGGGGACATGGCTGCTCAGAGCCAGCATTTT.

The chain recombines TRBV3-1 (or the pseudogene TRBV3-2) with TRBJ2-3; D uncertain. CDR3 length: 14 residues. V lost 2 bases, J lost 0 bases, and 6 bases lay in between. Germline V gives CDR1 LGHDT, CDR2 YNNKEL (reference sequence). CDR3 in DNA: TGTGCCAGCAGCCAAATCACTAGCACAGATACGCAGTATTTT. Residues: CASSQITSTDTQYF.

J is TRBJ1-1 and V is TRBV5-6; maybe TRBD1 (6 bases). The V and J ends lost 2 bases and 1 base respectively, with 12 bases between them. Germline values: CDR1 SGHDT, CDR2 YYEEEE. The CDR3 covers 15 residues. The CDR3 here is CASSFLLGANTEAFF. The CDR3 DNA sequence: TGTGCCAGCAGCTTTCTCCTGGGGGCGAACACTGAAGCTTTCTTT.

The rearrangement joins TRBV19 to TRBJ2-1; TRBD2 agrees at 9 bases. Trimming at V came to 3 bases and at J to 0 bases, leaving 0 bases not matched to a gene. This CDR3 contains 15 residues. Germline values: CDR1 LNHDA, CDR2 SQIVND (reference sequence). The CDR3 DNA reads TGTGCCAGTAGTATTAGCGGGGGCTCCTACAATGAGCAGTTCTTC. This codes for CASSISGGSYNEQFF. The full variable domain, its missing parts supplied by reference TRBV19 and TRBJ2-1, is DGGITQSPKYLFRKEGQNVTLSCEQNLNHDAMYWYRQDPGQGLRLIYYSQIVNDFQKGDIAEGYSVSREKKESFPLTVTSAQKNPTAFYLCASSISGGSYNEQFFGPGTRLTVL.

CDR3 nucleotide sequence: TGCGCCAGCAGGGCACAGACTAATTCACCCCTCCACTTT. Translation gives CASRAQTNSPLHF. V usage is TRBV5-1 and J usage is TRBJ1-6; D ambiguous. The V end was cut by 5 bases, the J end by 6 bases, with 9 bases between. This CDR3 spans 13 amino acids. In germline, CDR1 is SGHRS, CDR2 YFSETQ.

The CDR3 DNA is TGTGCCAGCAGTTACTTTTGGGGGACGATTGGAGCTTTCTTT. This codes for CASSYFWGTIGAFF. The chain links TRBV6-6 to TRBJ1-1; a weak D match, TRBD1 (5 bases). Germline values: CDR1 MNHNY, CDR2 SVGAGI (reference sequence). Trimming cost V 1 base and J 10 bases, with 16 bases left between them. The CDR3 has 14 amino acids.

This clone was seen only a few times. The rearrangement links TRBV6-5 to TRBJ1-1; TRBD1 matches 7 bases. Germline CDR1 MNHEY, CDR2 SVGAGI. The CDR3 sequence is 11 residues long. Germline trimming cut 6 bases from V and 8 bases from J; bases unmatched to any gene: 3. CDR3 protein: CASRGQREAFF. In DNA, the CDR3 is TGTGCCAGCAGGGGACAGAGAGAAGCTTTCTTT.

The chain is built from TRBV6-5 and TRBJ2-1; 9 bases match TRBD2. V was pared by 6 bases and J by 7 bases, with 10 bases of the junction left unmatched. This CDR3 has 15 amino acids. The germline V gene has CDR1 MNHEY and CDR2 SVGAGI. CDR3 bases: TGTGCCAGCAGCCCGCGGGGGGGCCGCGTGAATGAGCAGTTCTTC. Its translation is CASSPRGGRVNEQFF.

The V and J genes are TRBV13 and TRBJ2-7, with D perhaps TRBD2 (7 bases). CDR1 is PRHDT, CDR2 FYEKMQ, per germline (reference sequence). The CDR3 is 15 residues long. Trimming left V 2 bases short and J 0 bases short, with 11 bases between. CDR3 DNA sequence: TGTGCCAGCAGCTTATACGGGGGGCCCTCCTACGAGCAGTACTTC. Translated, it gives CASSLYGGPSYEQYF.

V gene TRBV27 combines with J gene TRBJ1-6; 9 bases fit TRBD1. V lost 0 bases, J lost 7 bases, and 1 base stayed unmatched. Germline V gene lookup returns CDR1 MNHEY and CDR2 SMNVEV (reference sequence). This CDR3 is built from 15 residues. CDR3 nucleotide sequence: TGTGCCAGCAGTTTATCGGGGACAGGGAATTCACCCCTCCACTTT. It translates to CASSLSGTGNSPLHF.

This clone was observed a handful of times. This chain connects TRBV5-1 to TRBJ1-1; D remains ambiguous. The CDR3 loop spans 15 amino acids. Trimming stripped 0 bases from V and 0 bases from J, with 9 bases between. From germline, CDR1 is SGHRS and CDR2 YFSETQ. In DNA form, the CDR3 reads TGCGCCAGCAGCTTGGACGTGCTGGTGAACACTGAAGCTTTCTTT. Its protein product is CASSLDVLVNTEAFF. The variable domain in full, with the rest retrieved from reference TRBV5-1 and TRBJ1-1, is KAGVTQTPRYLIKTRGQQVTLSCSPISGHRSVSWYQQTPGQGLQFLFEYFSETQRNKGNFPGRFSGRQFSNSRSEMNVSTLELGDSALYLCASSLDVLVNTEAFFGQGTRLTVV.